The 3 T cell receptor beta chains below all came from one sample that was sequenced in a study of shared clonotypes between healthy human individuals. The method was immunoSEQ multiplex PCR; TCRdb's version includes in-frame clones alone and lacks a portion of them. The data show 780,000 or so clones, with 55% to 80% seen just once and approximately 2% held by the top ten. The material sequenced was memory CD4+ T cells sorted from blood. Described subset: CD45RA-negative fraction. The receptors shown here come from a woman aged 25 to 39 in good health.

The chain recombines TRBV27 with TRBJ1-5; D not certain. V lost 7 bases to trimming and J lost 4 bases, with 5 bases between them. The CDR3 loop spans 11 amino acids. The germline CDR1 and CDR2 sequences are MNHEY and SMNVEV (reference sequence). The CDR3 DNA follows: TGTGCCAGCATCCTAAATCAGCCCCAGCATTTT. This codes for CASILNQPQHF.

V usage is TRBV11-2 and J usage is TRBJ2-1; 12 bases fit TRBD2. CDR1 and CDR2 from the germline V gene are SGHAT and FQNNGV. V shed 6 bases and J 5 bases; nucleotides not matched to a gene: 2. The CDR3 is 14 residues long. The CDR3 loop reads CASRLAGGHNEQFF. The CDR3 DNA reads as TGTGCCAGCAGACTAGCGGGAGGTCACAATGAGCAGTTCTTC.

This chain connects TRBV7-2 to TRBJ1-1, with D maybe TRBD1 (5 bases). This CDR3 has 12 residues. Trimming removed 5 bases from V and 10 bases from J, with 14 bases in between. Germline lookup yields CDR1 SGHTA and CDR2 FQGNSA. CDR3 amino acids: CASSRTSRGAFF. The DNA of the CDR3 is TGTGCCAGCAGCAGGACGTCGAGGGGAGCTTTCTTT.